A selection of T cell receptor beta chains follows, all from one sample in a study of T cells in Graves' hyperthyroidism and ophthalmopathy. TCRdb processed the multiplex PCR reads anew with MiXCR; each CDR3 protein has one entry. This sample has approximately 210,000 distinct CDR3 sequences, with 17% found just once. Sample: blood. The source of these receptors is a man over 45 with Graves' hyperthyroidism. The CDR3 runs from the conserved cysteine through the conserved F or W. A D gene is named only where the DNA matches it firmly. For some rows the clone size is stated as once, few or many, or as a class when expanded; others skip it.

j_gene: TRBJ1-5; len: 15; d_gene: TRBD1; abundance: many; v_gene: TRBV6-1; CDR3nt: TGTGCCAGCAGAGACAGGGGAAGTGGCAATCAGCCCCAGCATTTT; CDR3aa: CASRDRGSGNQPQHF
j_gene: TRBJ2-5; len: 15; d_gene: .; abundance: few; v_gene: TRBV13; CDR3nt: TGTGCCAGCAGCTTAGCCGGCAGGGGTGTAGAGACCCAGTACTTC; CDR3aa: CASSLAGRGVETQYF
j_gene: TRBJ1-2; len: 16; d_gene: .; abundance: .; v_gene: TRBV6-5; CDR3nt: TGTGCCAGCAGTTACTCTTCCTACATTGAACCTCGGGGCTACACCTTC; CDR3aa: CASSYSSYIEPRGYTF
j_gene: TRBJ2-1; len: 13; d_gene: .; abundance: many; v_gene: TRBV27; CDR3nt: TGTGCCAGTATCCGGGCCGGGGGAAATGAGCAGTTCTTC; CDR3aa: CASIRAGGNEQFF
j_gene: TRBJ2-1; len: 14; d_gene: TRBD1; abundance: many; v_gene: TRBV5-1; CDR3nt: TGCGCCAGCAGCACTCCCGGACAGGGCAATGAGCAGTTCTTC; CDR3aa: CASSTPGQGNEQFF
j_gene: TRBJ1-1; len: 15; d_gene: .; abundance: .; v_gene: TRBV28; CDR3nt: TGTGCCAGCAGCTCAGTAGGGACACCGAACACTGAAGCTTTCTTT; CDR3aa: CASSSVGTPNTEAFF
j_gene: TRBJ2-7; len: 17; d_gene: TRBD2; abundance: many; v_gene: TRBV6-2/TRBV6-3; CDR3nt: TGTGCCAGCATTCTTCGGACTAGCGGGAGTAAGTTCTACGAGCAGTACTTC; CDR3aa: CASILRTSGSKFYEQYF
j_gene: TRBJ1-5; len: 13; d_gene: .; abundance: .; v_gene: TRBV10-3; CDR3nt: TGTGCCATCAGTGAAGCTAGCAATCAGCCCCAGCATTTT; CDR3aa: CAISEASNQPQHF
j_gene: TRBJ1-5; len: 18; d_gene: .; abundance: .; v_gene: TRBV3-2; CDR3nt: TGTGCCAGCAGCCAAGATCGGGGGGCGAGAAGAAACAATCAGCCCCAGCATTTT; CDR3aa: CASSQDRGARRNNQPQHF
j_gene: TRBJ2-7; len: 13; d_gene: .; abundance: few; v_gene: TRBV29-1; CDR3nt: TGCAGCGTTGATTCTAGCGGAGGGGGGGAGCAGTACTTC; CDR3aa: CSVDSSGGGEQYF
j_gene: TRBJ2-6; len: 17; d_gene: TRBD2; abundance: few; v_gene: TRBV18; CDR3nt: TGTGCCAGCTCACCGACGGGGGGGTTCTCTGGGGCCAACGTCCTGACTTTC; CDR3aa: CASSPTGGFSGANVLTF
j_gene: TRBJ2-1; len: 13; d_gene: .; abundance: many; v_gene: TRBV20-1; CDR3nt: TGCAGCATTGACCCGAGGGTGTCCAATGAGCAGTTCTTC; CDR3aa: CSIDPRVSNEQFF
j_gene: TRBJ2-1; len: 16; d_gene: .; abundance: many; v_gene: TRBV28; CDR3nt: TGTGCCAGCAGTTTATTCAAGGGGAGCTCCTACAATGAGCAGTTCTTC; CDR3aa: CASSLFKGSSYNEQFF
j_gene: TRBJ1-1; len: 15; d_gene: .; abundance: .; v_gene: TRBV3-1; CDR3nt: TGTGCCAGCAGCCAAAACGGGGGAAGGAACACTGAAGCTTTCTTT; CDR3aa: CASSQNGGRNTEAFF
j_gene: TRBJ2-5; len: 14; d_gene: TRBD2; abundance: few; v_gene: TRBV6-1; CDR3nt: TGTGCCAGCAGGGGCCTGCGGGAGCGGGAGACCCAGTACTTC; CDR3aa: CASRGLRERETQYF